The clone carrying this T cell receptor beta chain was seen more than once but under ten times. From the 5' RACE reads, TCRdb called clonotypes with MiXCR, one entry per CDR3 protein. The profile shows about 77,000 distinct CDR3 sequences, 12% of them singletons. The CDR3 has 17 amino acids. Trimming cost V 4 bases and J 5 bases; bases outside gene matches: 13. Germline V gene sequence: CDR1 LGHDT, CDR2 YNNKEL (reference sequence). This record belongs to a study of early T cells in non-severe SARS-CoV-2 infection. This sequence originates from an adult who was a healthcare worker with PCR-confirmed SARS-CoV-2 infection or an uninfected control (not recorded which). The donor label of this sample is uncertain. The gene calls are TRBV3-1 and TRBJ2-3; 9 bases are a match to TRBD1. The material was whole blood, obtained at baseline. The CDR3 DNA reads as TGTGCCAGCAGCCTCAGACGAAGCGGGACAGGGAGAGATACGCAGTATTTT. It is translated as CASSLRRSGTGRDTQYF.